This TCR beta chain was profiled in a study of blood T cell repertoires in COVID-19. Overall study: Sample material is recorded as cDNA or gDNA derived from T cells, B-cell-depleted T cells, or PBMCs.

Libraries were prepared by immunoSEQ multiplex PCR; TCRdb keeps only in-frame clonotypes and omits some of them. The sample yields roughly 220,000 clones, 85% to 90% seen once. Enrollees, about 18 to 90 years old, lived in 24 US areas. Participants reported their clinical history, and cohort assignment relied on those reports. The J segment lost 3 bases and the V segment lost 2 bases, leaving 1 base of the junction unmatched. The CDR3 has 14 amino acids. Per germline, CDR1 SGHRS and CDR2 YFSETQ. The sequenced sample was PBMCs or T cells enriched from blood (not recorded which). The TCR sequence derives from a woman in her forties or fifties with acute COVID-19. The chain employs TRBV5-1 and TRBJ2-7; TRBD2 agrees at 11 bases. The CDR3 bases are TGCGCCAGCAGCTTTAGCGGGAGGGGCTACGAGCAGTACTTC. It codes for CASSFSGRGYEQYF.